These T cell receptor beta chains were read from a single sample in a study of sequential checkpoint blockade in melanoma. Some clones are missing from TCRdb's copy, which holds only in-frame ones; the method was immunoSEQ multiplex PCR. Of more than 10,000 clones detected, about 61% appear once; the ten largest clones hold roughly 20%. The source was CD8+ T cells sorted from blood (inferred from file names), collected from a patient given nivolumab and ipilimumab in sequence. The receptors stem from a human donor with melanoma. CDR3s include the opening cysteine and the closing phenylalanine or tryptophan.

v_call cdr3_aa
TRBV9 CASSTSGRAPRDSYEQYF
TRBV28 CASSSKGLAGGLPDTQYF
TRBV7-2 CASSPDTTGEQYF
TRBV9 CASSVLGAGGYNEQFF
TRBV9 CASSAGGSSGNTIYF
TRBV5-6 CASSLAEGNNEQFF
TRBV6-1 CASRALAGGGSEQYF
TRBV7-9 CASSSGLAGAGEQYF
TRBV15 CATSGAGGENTGELFF
TRBV4-2 CASSQEGRAGQPQHF
TRBV10-3 CATRTGDSYEQYF
TRBV7-8 CASSRSGGAAGELFF
TRBV5-1 CASSLATPGTGGYEQYF
TRBV5-3 CASSLESGFNSPLHF
TRBV6-1 CASSETISGRPYNEQFF
TRBV5-4 CASSLALAGAGELFF
TRBV7-4 CASSLVTGQETQYF
TRBV7-9 CASSHGTSGEMYTQYF
TRBV11-2 CASSTTVEQYF
TRBV6-1 CASSELSQYEQYF
TRBV7-9 CASSHPMDRGSSYEQYF
TRBV13 CASRPGQTNIEAFF
TRBV27 CASSLGQGGYNEQFF
TRBV9 CASSVEAGAVSGNTIYF
TRBV9 CASSTLLGGGNEQFF
TRBV7-6 CASSLGLREITHEQYF
TRBV4-1 CASSQGLEGGTDTQYF
TRBV27 CASSFIDRGGETQYF
TRBV19 CASSTAGFTYNQPQHF
TRBV13 CASSLERNEQFF
TRBV19 CASSFSLGRGGARGTGELFF
TRBV6-8 CASSTNPRQGTSTDTQYF
TRBV5-6 CASSFPGTGGVNTIYF
TRBV5-4 CASSPGWGVELEQYF
TRBV5-6 CASSLLQVYNEQFF
TRBV5-1 CASSLYGTSGVPYNEQFF
TRBV28 CASSLTDTQYF
TRBV30 CAWSVFRYEQYF
TRBV7-7 CASSYDRGNQPQHF
TRBV6-1 CASSSSPGGYEQYF
TRBV14 CASSQGQGFGTEAFF
TRBV10-1 CASSRDLSSYEQYF
TRBV30 CAWSVSGRGGYTF
TRBV6-1 CASSEHRGGQPQHF
TRBV6-1 CASRNRLSYEQYF
TRBV28 CASSNPSGTSGGVWNEQYF
TRBV6-5 CASSISGGASEQFF
TRBV27 CASSSVPPNEQFF
TRBV27 CASSLGTVGGELFF
TRBV19 CASSTRQVGGLFF
TRBV27 CASSLGAYYNSPLHF
TRBV27 CASIGVGSRGTSGRRYEQYF
TRBV30 CAWSVGQGYEQYF
TRBV4-1 CASSRTTGNTEAFF
TRBV2 CASRKRTDGHTGELFF